This T cell receptor (beta chain) was sequenced during a study of CD4+ T cells in melanoma. Study results and caveats: CD8+ T cell, macrophage and B cell function reportedly correlated with neoantigen-specific CD4+ T cells. In melanoma, neoantigen-specific CD4+ T cells reportedly differed in differentiation state.

The germline V and J ends were trimmed by 3 bases and 8 bases, with 11 bases remaining between them. CDR1 MNHNS and CDR2 SASEGT come from the germline V gene. This CDR3 contains 14 residues. Assay: immunoSEQ multiplex PCR; the TCRdb copy retains only in-frame clones and omits some. Found here are some 110,000 clones, roughly 90% of them singletons; the top ten hold 2.5% to 3.5%. The sample holds one count of this clone. The antigen is not known. The genes are TRBV6-1 and TRBJ1-6, with D possibly matching TRBD1 (5 bases). The sample consisted of peripheral blood. The receptor's source is a human donor with melanoma. CDR3 DNA sequence: TGTGCCAGCAGTGACTGGCAGGGCGATTCACCCCTCCACTTT. It encodes CASSDWQGDSPLHF.